This TCR beta chain was profiled in a study of CD8+ T cells in alopecia areata. Once RNA had been extracted, it was reverse transcribed into cDNA to act as the sequencing template. Here immunoSEQ multiplex PCR was the method, and the copy in TCRdb shows in-frame clones only, minus some. The repertoire has about 210,000 clones, under 70% of them found once; the top ten carry about 1.2%. This clone was observed a few times. Treatment noted: oral pan-JAK inhibitor, 5-10 mg twice daily. Collected material from alopecia areata patients comprised lesional scalp punch biopsies and peripheral blood. CDR1 and CDR2 (germline): SGHRS, YFSETQ. The V gene lost 0 bases and the J gene lost 0 bases, with 7 bases spanning the gap. The CDR3 sequence is 15 residues long.

V gene TRBV5-1 combines with J gene TRBJ1-3; D is uncertain. Source: CD4+ T cells sorted from blood, taken at week 44, from a patient treated with tofacitinib. The clonotype was recovered from a human donor with alopecia areata. CDR3 nucleotide sequence: TGCGCCAGCAGCTTGGCGGGTGCCTCTGGAAACACCATATATTTT. Encoded protein: CASSLAGASGNTIYF. Using reference TRBV5-1 and TRBJ1-3 for the parts outside the CDR3, the full variable domain is KAGVTQTPRYLIKTRGQQVTLSCSPISGHRSVSWYQQTPGQGLQFLFEYFSETQRNKGNFPGRFSGRQFSNSRSEMNVSTLELGDSALYLCASSLAGASGNTIYFGEGSWLTVV.